This TCR beta chain was found in a study of CD8+ T cells in alopecia areata. Findings and limits, study-wide: Mice showed TCR sharing more clearly than patients did, possibly owing to HLA. Clonality was higher in lesional than normal scalp, especially in alopecia totalis/universalis.

CDR3 length: 12 amino acids. Germline CDR1 is SNHLY and CDR2 is FYNNEI. V was cut by 6 bases and J by 0 bases, with 0 bases left in between. Extracted RNA was reverse transcribed, and the resulting cDNA served as sequencing template. Assay used: immunoSEQ multiplex PCR; TCRdb lists only in-frame clones, some missing. Of 200,000 to 250,000 clones listed, 64% are singletons. Sample treatment: oral pan-JAK inhibitor, 5-10 mg twice daily. A few counts support this clone. Its specificity is unknown. Other DNA sequences in this sample translate to the same CDR3. The receptor comes from a human donor with alopecia areata. The specimen was CD4+ T cells sorted from blood, collected at week 4, from a patient treated with tofacitinib. The chain couples TRBV2 to TRBJ2-6; unclear D gene. The CDR3 sequence is CASSSGANVLTF. The CDR3, as DNA: TGTGCCAGCAGCTCTGGGGCCAACGTCCTGACTTTC.